A single sample is the source of the 19 T cell receptor beta chains below, sequenced in a study of blood T cells in healthy people across ages. For the second PCR, which ran for about 6 to 12 cycles, a sample-barcoded 5' primer and a J-beta primer mix were used. One entry per CDR3 protein results from TCRdb running MiXCR on the 5' RACE reads. There are about 730,000 distinct CDR3 sequences in the sample; around 46% occur only once, and under 25% lies in the top ten. The sample was blood. All receptors come from a woman aged 55-75 years in good health.

This clonotype was detected only once. The gene calls are TRBV3-1 and TRBJ2-7; 9 nucleotides match TRBD2. The end of the DNA aligns better with TRBJ2-5, so the J call may be wrong. The germline V gene encodes CDR1 LGHDT and CDR2 YNNKEL (reference sequence). CDR3 length: 16 residues. This CDR3 is CASSQDFSGSGGTQYF. The CDR3 nucleotides are TGTGCCAGCAGCCAAGATTTTAGCGGGAGTGGTGGGACCCAGTACTTC.

This clonotype was observed a few times. This chain uses TRBV9 with TRBJ2-6, with TRBD1 matching over 7 bases. Germline V gene sequence: CDR1 SGDLS, CDR2 YYNGEE. V was pared by 3 bases and J by 1 base, with 7 bases of the junction left unmatched. The CDR3 sequence is 17 residues long. CDR3 loop: CASSATLQGSGANVLTF. The CDR3 DNA reads TGTGCCAGCAGCGCAACTTTACAGGGGTCTGGGGCCAACGTCCTGACTTTC. The whole variable domain, filled in from reference TRBV9 and TRBJ2-6, reads DSGVTQTPKHLITATGQRVTLRCSPRSGDLSVYWYQQSLDQGLQFLIQYYNGEERAKGNILERFSAQQFPDLHSELNLSSLELGDSALYFCASSATLQGSGANVLTFGAGSRLTVL.

This clonotype has just a few counts. The chain has TRBV6-2 or TRBV6-3 and TRBJ2-1; tentatively, D is TRBD1 (5 bases). Per the germline V gene, CDR1 is MNHEY and CDR2 is SVGEGT. Trimming removed 1 base from V and 1 base from J, with 11 bases in between. The CDR3 runs 16 residues. This CDR3 reads CASSYFKTASYNEQFF. The CDR3 bases are TGTGCCAGCAGTTACTTCAAGACAGCTTCCTACAATGAGCAGTTCTTC.

There are many counts of this clonotype. This chain connects TRBV7-3 to TRBJ2-7, with a weak D call TRBD1 (6 bases). V gave up 1 base and J gave up 5 bases, with 9 bases separating them. The CDR3 totals 13 residues. Germline V gives CDR1 SGHTA, CDR2 FQGTGA. CDR3 sequence (DNA): TGTGCCAGCAGCTTAATTAGGACAGACGAGCAGTACTTC. Protein product: CASSLIRTDEQYF.

CDR3 region: CASTHGDSNTEAFF. The CDR3 DNA reads TGTGCCAGCACCCATGGGGACAGTAACACTGAAGCTTTCTTT. The rearrangement links TRBV7-2 to TRBJ1-1; the match to TRBD1 covers 7 bases. J was trimmed by 2 bases and V by 7 bases; bases with no gene match: 7. The CDR3 consists of 14 residues. CDR1 is SGHTA and CDR2 is FQGNSA in the germline V gene.

With respect to this clonotype: Its ends do not fully match the called genes, so a read error is possible. The chain links TRBV20-1 to TRBJ2-1, with TRBD1 identical over 7 bases. CDR3 size: 12 residues. Per germline, CDR1 DFQATT and CDR2 SNEGSKA (reference sequence). The CDR3 loop is CSAPQGSNERFF. The CDR3 region has the DNA TGCAGTGCTCCACAGGGGTCGAATGAGCGGTTCTTC.

In regard to this clonotype: A much larger clone sits a single nucleotide away, making a read error possible. The chain employs TRBV7-2 and TRBJ2-1, with D maybe TRBD1 (6 bases). The J call could be wrong; TRBJ2-7 is a better fit for the DNA end. Germline V gives CDR1 SGHTA, CDR2 FQGNSA. The CDR3 length is 13 residues. The CDR3 DNA is TGTGCCAGCAGCTTAGCTCGGGACAATGAGCAGTACTTC. This codes for CASSLARDNEQYF.

V usage is TRBV5-1 and J usage is TRBJ2-5; 8 nucleotides line up with TRBD1. CDR1 is SGHRS and CDR2 is YFSETQ in the germline V gene. The CDR3 covers 15 residues. V dropped 2 bases and J dropped 4; count of bases not matched to a gene: 7. CDR3 nucleotide sequence: TGCGCCAGCAGCTTCAGACAGGGGTTCGGAGAGACCCAGTACTTC. Protein product: CASSFRQGFGETQYF.

This clonotype showed up just a few times. V and J are TRBV14 and TRBJ2-3, with unresolved D. Germline CDR1 and CDR2: SGHDN and FVKESK. This CDR3 region has 13 residues. Trimming cost V 1 base and J 5 bases, with 7 bases left between them. The DNA of the CDR3 is TGTGCCAGCAGCCAAGTCCACAGAGATACGCAGTATTTT. It codes for CASSQVHRDTQYF.

The chain joins TRBV20-1 to TRBJ2-1; D might be TRBD2 (6 bases). V lost 6 bases to trimming and J lost 6 bases, with 21 bases between them. The CDR3 is 15 residues long. The germline V gene encodes CDR1 DFQATT and CDR2 SNEGSKA (reference sequence). CDR3 nucleotides: TGCAGTGCGGAGGGGCGGCAGGGAACGGTCAATGAGCAGTTCTTC. Amino acid sequence: CSAEGRQGTVNEQFF.

This clonotype was observed many times. The chain combines TRBV9 with TRBJ2-1, with TRBD2 identical over 8 bases. The CDR3 covers 15 residues. Unmatched junction bases numbered 3, after V lost 2 bases and J lost 2 bases. The germline gives CDR1 SGDLS, CDR2 YYNGEE. The CDR3 DNA reads as TGTGCCAGCAGCGTGAACGGGGGGGCCTACAATGAGCAGTTCTTC. Protein: CASSVNGGAYNEQFF.

This clonotype was detected ten times or more. The chain is built from TRBV21-1 and TRBJ1-1; the tabulated D call, TRBD1, remains unverified against the DNA. TRBV21-1 is recorded as a pseudogene. This CDR3 comprises 15 residues. The CDR3 reads CASIGHPGENTEAFF. CDR3 coding DNA: TGTGCCAGCATCGGTCATCCAGGGGAAAACACTGAAGCTTTCTTT.

This clonotype was seen only a few times. V and J are TRBV5-6 and TRBJ2-3, with 10 bases aligning to TRBD1. The CDR3 consists of 15 residues. Germline-derived CDR1 and CDR2 are SGHDT and YYEEEE. V trimming: 1 base; J trimming: 4 bases; junction bases outside the gene matches: 3. The CDR3 sequence is CASSLRGTGADTQYF. The CDR3 DNA sequence: TGTGCCAGCAGCTTGAGGGGGACAGGGGCAGATACGCAGTATTTT.

This chain connects TRBV4-1 to TRBJ2-5, with D tentatively TRBD1 (6 bases). The germline CDR1 and CDR2 sequences are MGHRA and YSYEKL. The CDR3 consists of 14 residues. V gave up 2 bases and J gave up 4 bases, with 11 bases separating them. The CDR3 is CASSQRQAPETQYF. CDR3 coding DNA: TGCGCCAGCAGCCAAAGACAGGCCCCAGAGACCCAGTACTTC.

This clonotype came up many times. The chain couples TRBV18 to TRBJ1-1; D unresolved. V was pared by 3 bases and J by 1 base, with 6 bases between. CDR1 is KGHSH, CDR2 LQKENI, per germline. This CDR3 is 13 amino acids long. DNA of the CDR3: TGTGCCAGCTCACCCACTGAGAACACTGAAGCTTTCTTT. Protein product: CASSPTENTEAFF.

The gene calls are TRBV14 and TRBJ1-6, with 8 bases fitting TRBD1. Germline V gene sequence: CDR1 SGHDN, CDR2 FVKESK. The V segment lost 5 bases and the J segment 6 bases; nucleotides outside the gene matches: 6. CDR3 length: 15 amino acids. The CDR3 coding sequence is TGTGCCAGCAGCGCTCGGGACAGGAGTAATTCACCCCTCCACTTT. It codes for CASSARDRSNSPLHF.

This clonotype showed up just a few times. The chain is built from TRBV5-1 and TRBJ2-5; 7 bases are shared with TRBD1. The V gene's germline CDR1 is SGHRS and CDR2 YFSETQ. The junction had 6 bases not matched to a gene; V was cut back by 0 bases and J by 4 bases. CDR3 length equals 15 residues. CDR3: CASSLAPGGGETQYF. The DNA for the CDR3 is TGCGCCAGCAGCTTGGCGCCAGGGGGTGGAGAGACCCAGTACTTC.

The chain employs TRBV3-1 and TRBJ2-3; 12 bases fit TRBD2. Per germline, CDR1 LGHDT and CDR2 YNNKEL (reference sequence). This CDR3 contains 16 residues. With 0 bases clipped from V and 9 bases from J, the junction kept 7 bases outside the gene matches. The CDR3 bases are TGTGCCAGCAGCCAAGATGTTACTAGCGGGGGGTTGACGCAGTATTTT. Encoded protein: CASSQDVTSGGLTQYF.

CDR3 region: CASSEYRVPDIQYF. For the CDR3, the DNA is TGTGCCAGCAGTGAATATAGAGTACCGGACATTCAGTACTTC. The chain is built from TRBV25-1 and TRBJ2-7; unclear D gene. The DNA end lines up better with TRBJ2-4; the J call may be wrong. The germline V gene encodes CDR1 MGHDK and CDR2 SYGVNS. The CDR3 sequence is 14 residues long.